The 17 T cell receptor beta chains below come from one sample, sequenced in a study of blood T cell repertoires in COVID-19. The assay was immunoSEQ multiplex PCR, and TCRdb's table has in-frame clones only and misses some. This table has 100,000 or so clones, just over 85% appearing once. The sequenced material came from PBMCs or T cells enriched from blood (not recorded which). The source is a woman aged 50 to 60 who had recovered from COVID-19.

This clone was detected only once. The rearrangement links TRBV19 to TRBJ2-4; D not certain. Trimming took off 8 bases at V and 1 base at J, with 12 bases between the two ends. CDR3 length: 14 amino acids. The germline CDR1 and CDR2 sequences are LNHDA and SQIVND (reference sequence). The CDR3 coding sequence is TGTGCCAGTCAGGATGAATGGGCCAAAAACATTCAGTACTTC. Protein: CASQDEWAKNIQYF.

V usage is TRBV18 and J usage is TRBJ1-1; no firm D call. This CDR3 is built from 14 residues. The V gene's germline CDR1 is KGHSH and CDR2 LQKENI. The V gene lost 3 bases and the J gene lost 0 bases, with 8 bases spanning the gap. The CDR3 reads CASSPPKMNTEAFF. The CDR3 DNA is TGTGCCAGCTCACCCCCTAAAATGAACACTGAAGCTTTCTTT.

This clone was detected once. The chain combines TRBV19 with TRBJ2-7; D is ambiguous. V lost 5 bases to trimming and J lost 2 bases, with 13 bases between them. The germline gives CDR1 LNHDA, CDR2 SQIVND (reference sequence). The CDR3 covers 14 residues. CDR3 in amino acids: CASSRAQKAYEQYF. The CDR3 DNA reads as TGTGCCAGTAGTCGCGCACAGAAAGCCTACGAGCAGTACTTC. The complete variable domain, with remaining parts taken from reference TRBV19 and TRBJ2-7, reads DGGITQSPKYLFRKEGQNVTLSCEQNLNHDAMYWYRQDPGQGLRLIYYSQIVNDFQKGDIAEGYSVSREKKESFPLTVTSAQKNPTAFYLCASSRAQKAYEQYFGPGTRLTVT.

V is TRBV19 and J is TRBJ1-4; 12 bases align to TRBD1. The CDR3 loop spans 16 amino acids. V shed 8 bases and J 8 bases; nucleotides not matched to a gene: 12. Germline CDR1 LNHDA, CDR2 SQIVND (reference sequence). DNA of the CDR3: TGTGCCAGTGGCTCCGGGACAGGGGGCTTCGGGGAAAAACTGTTTTTT. It codes for CASGSGTGGFGEKLFF.

This clone was recorded once. The chain has TRBV28 and TRBJ2-7; TRBD1 matches at 9 bases. The germline V gene has CDR1 MDHEN and CDR2 SYDVKM. After removal of 10 bases from V and 1 base from J, the junction contained 14 bases not matched to a gene. CDR3 length: 16 residues. The CDR3 here is CATAGTGKIVSYEQYF. The CDR3 DNA is TGTGCCACCGCCGGGACAGGGAAAATTGTATCCTACGAGCAGTACTTC.

The chain has TRBV13 and TRBJ2-2; TRBD2 matches 9 bases. V lost 2 bases to trimming and J lost 6 bases; unmatched junction nucleotides: 4. Germline V gene lookup returns CDR1 PRHDT and CDR2 FYEKMQ (reference sequence). The CDR3 length is 15 residues. In nucleotides, the CDR3 is TGTGCCAGCAGCTTAATGGCGGGGGGGCCCGGGGAGCTGTTTTTT. Translating gives CASSLMAGGPGELFF.

This clone was detected only once. V usage is TRBV6-6 and J usage is TRBJ1-3; perhaps TRBD1 as D (6 bases). Trimming stripped 6 bases from V and 4 bases from J, with 13 bases between. This CDR3 comprises 14 residues. Germline CDR1 is MNHNY and CDR2 is SVGAGI (reference sequence). The DNA for the CDR3 is TGTGCCAGCAGGAAACAGGGAGAAGGAAACACCATATATTTT. Translation: CASRKQGEGNTIYF.

The rearrangement links TRBV29-1 to TRBJ2-7, with 11 bases lining up with TRBD2. The CDR3 sequence is 13 residues long. The V segment lost 7 bases and the J segment 4 bases; nucleotides outside the gene matches: 6. CDR1 is SQVTM and CDR2 is ANQGSEA in the germline V gene. The CDR3 region is CSGTSGSTYEQYF. DNA for the CDR3: TGCAGCGGAACTAGCGGGAGTACTTACGAGCAGTACTTC.

The V call is TRBV28, the J call TRBJ1-2; D ambiguous. V gave up 3 bases and J gave up 6 bases, with 5 bases separating them. Germline V gene sequence: CDR1 MDHEN, CDR2 SYDVKM. The CDR3 loop spans 11 amino acids. Written as DNA, the CDR3 is TGTGCCAGCAGTTTTATCCATGGCTACACCTTC. It translates to CASSFIHGYTF.

CDR3 in amino acids: CASSQGQGRPYEQYF. CDR3 sequence (DNA): TGTGCCAGCAGCCAAGGACAGGGGCGCCCCTACGAGCAGTACTTC. The genes are TRBV3-1 (or the pseudogene TRBV3-2) and TRBJ2-7, with TRBD1 matching 8 bases. The J segment lost 2 bases and the V segment lost 1 base, leaving 4 bases of the junction unmatched. The CDR3 has 15 residues. Germline assignment: CDR1 LGHDT and CDR2 YNNKEL (reference sequence).

V gene TRBV2 combines with J gene TRBJ2-2; 8 bases map to TRBD1. CDR1 is SNHLY, CDR2 FYNNEI, per germline. The V and J ends lost 3 bases and 4 bases, in that order; junction bases with no gene match: 7. The CDR3 covers 16 residues. The CDR3 region has the DNA TGTGCCAGCAGTGATAATTACAGGGGGACCACCGGGGAGCTGTTTTTT. As protein: CASSDNYRGTTGELFF.

This chain joins TRBV2 and TRBJ2-7, with TRBD2 identical over 7 bases. Germline-derived CDR1 and CDR2 are SNHLY and FYNNEI. This CDR3 spans 14 amino acids. The V and J ends lost 7 bases and 0 bases, in that order; junction bases with no gene match: 6. The CDR3 region has the DNA TGTGCCAGCAACATCGGGAGGCTCTCCTACGAGCAGTACTTC. Translated, it gives CASNIGRLSYEQYF.

This clone was picked up one time. The rearrangement joins TRBV21-1 to TRBJ2-7; the table's D call of TRBD2 was not tested on the DNA. TRBV21-1 is flagged as a pseudogene. This CDR3 has 15 amino acids. The CDR3 nucleotides read TGTGCCAGCCTCGACGGGGGATTACCCGTCTACGAGCAGTACTTC. It is translated as CASLDGGLPVYEQYF.

The V gene is TRBV14, the J gene TRBJ2-3; TRBD2 aligns across 10 bases. V shed 4 bases, J shed 3 bases, and the junction held 4 bases outside the gene matches. Germline-derived CDR1 and CDR2 are SGHDN and FVKESK. The CDR3 totals 15 residues. The CDR3 is CASSPSGSKTDTQYF. In nucleotides, the CDR3 is TGTGCCAGCAGCCCTAGCGGGAGCAAAACAGATACGCAGTATTTT.

This clone appeared a few times. The J gene is TRBJ2-7, the V gene TRBV13; 8 nucleotides match TRBD1. V dropped 5 bases and J dropped 3; count of bases not matched to a gene: 6. This CDR3 spans 14 amino acids. The germline V gene has CDR1 PRHDT and CDR2 FYEKMQ (reference sequence). The CDR3 spells CASSHRQGFYEQYF. CDR3 sequence (DNA): TGTGCCAGCAGCCATAGACAGGGGTTCTACGAGCAGTACTTC.

This chain links TRBV7-3 with TRBJ1-1; D remains ambiguous. This CDR3 has 14 amino acids. Trimming removed 4 bases from V and 1 base from J, with 10 bases in between. The germline gives CDR1 SGHTA, CDR2 FQGTGA. CDR3 nucleotides: TGTGCCAGCAGCTCGAATAGTCGGAACACTGAAGCTTTCTTT. Its protein is CASSSNSRNTEAFF.

The chain carries TRBV18 and TRBJ1-1; 10 nucleotides agree with TRBD1. V was pared by 6 bases and J by 4 bases, with 11 bases of the junction left unmatched. There are 16 residues in the CDR3. Germline CDR1 KGHSH, CDR2 LQKENI. CDR3 protein: CASSKPGQGQSTEAFF. The CDR3 nucleotides read TGTGCCAGCTCCAAGCCGGGACAGGGGCAGTCCACTGAAGCTTTCTTT.